These T cell receptor beta chains were read from a single sample in a study of blood T cells in healthy people across ages. TCRdb re-called the 5' RACE reads through MiXCR, storing one row per CDR3 protein. The profile covers about 1.4 million distinct CDR3 sequences, with 59% appearing a single time and 6.5% to 8.5% taken by the ten largest. The sequenced sample was blood. These receptors were obtained from a man between 18 and 35 years old in good health. Each CDR3 is given with its conserved first and last residue. D genes are given only for firm matches. The listing skips clone size in some rows; elsewhere it reads once, few, many or a size class.

d_call: .; j_call: TRBJ1-1; clone_size: few; v_call: TRBV29-1; cdr3_aa: CSVDPTGNSEAFF; cdr3_nt: TGCAGCGTTGACCCCACAGGGAATTCTGAAGCTTTCTTT
d_call: TRBD1; j_call: TRBJ2-1; clone_size: few; v_call: TRBV9; cdr3_aa: CASSTGTGVYNEQFF; cdr3_nt: TGTGCCAGCAGTACCGGGACAGGGGTCTACAATGAGCAGTTCTTC
d_call: TRBD1; j_call: TRBJ1-4; clone_size: once; v_call: TRBV7-9; cdr3_aa: CASSLTGQVNEKLFF; cdr3_nt: TGTGCCAGCAGCTTAACGGGACAGGTTAATGAAAAACTGTTTTTT
d_call: TRBD1; j_call: TRBJ2-7; clone_size: .; v_call: TRBV6-1; cdr3_aa: CASSEAGQVSYEQYF; cdr3_nt: TGTGCCAGCAGTGAAGCGGGACAGGTATCTTACGAGCAGTACTTC
d_call: TRBD2; j_call: TRBJ2-3; clone_size: .; v_call: TRBV20-1; cdr3_aa: CSASLLAGGTDTQYF; cdr3_nt: TGCAGTGCTAGTTTACTAGCGGGAGGAACTGATACGCAGTATTTT
d_call: .; j_call: TRBJ1-5; clone_size: .; v_call: TRBV7-2; cdr3_aa: CASSLASGVEQPQHF; cdr3_nt: TGTGCCAGCAGCTTAGCATCGGGGGTAGAGCAGCCCCAGCATTTT
d_call: TRBD2; j_call: TRBJ2-7; clone_size: .; v_call: TRBV4-1; cdr3_aa: CASSHARGSSYEQYF; cdr3_nt: TGCGCCAGCAGCCATGCGCGGGGGAGCTCCTACGAGCAGTACTTC
d_call: .; j_call: TRBJ2-5; clone_size: .; v_call: TRBV20-1; cdr3_aa: CSASGGPKEETQYF; cdr3_nt: TGCAGTGCTAGCGGGGGCCCCAAGGAAGAGACCCAGTACTTC
d_call: .; j_call: TRBJ1-1; clone_size: .; v_call: TRBV12-5; cdr3_aa: CASGLSGSGRNEAFF; cdr3_nt: TGTGCTAGTGGTCTGTCCGGATCGGGGAGGAATGAAGCTTTCTTT
d_call: .; j_call: TRBJ1-2; clone_size: few; v_call: TRBV2; cdr3_aa: CASSELSLVGYGYTF; cdr3_nt: TGTGCCAGCAGTGAATTGAGCCTGGTGGGGTATGGCTACACCTTC
d_call: .; j_call: TRBJ1-6; clone_size: .; v_call: TRBV9; cdr3_aa: CASSLHMRNSPLHF; cdr3_nt: TGTGCCAGCAGCTTACACATGAGGAATTCACCCCTCCACTTT
d_call: TRBD2; j_call: TRBJ2-7; clone_size: .; v_call: TRBV7-9; cdr3_aa: CASGGGGDEQYF; cdr3_nt: TGTGCCTCCGGCGGGGGTGGCGACGAGCAGTACTTC
d_call: .; j_call: TRBJ1-1; clone_size: .; v_call: TRBV6-1; cdr3_aa: CATRITGNTEAFF; cdr3_nt: TGTGCCACAAGAATTACAGGGAACACTGAAGCTTTCTTT
d_call: .; j_call: TRBJ1-2; clone_size: .; v_call: TRBV29-1; cdr3_aa: CSVEVNNAGYTF; cdr3_nt: TGCAGCGTTGAAGTCAACAACGCTGGCTACACCTTC
d_call: .; j_call: TRBJ2-2; clone_size: .; v_call: TRBV5-1; cdr3_aa: CASSVFTSRWNTGELFF; cdr3_nt: TGCGCCAGCAGCGTGTTTACTAGCAGGTGGAACACCGGGGAGCTGTTTTTT
d_call: .; j_call: TRBJ2-7; clone_size: .; v_call: TRBV21-1; cdr3_aa: CASSERDRRYEQYF; cdr3_nt: TGTGCCAGCAGCGAAAGGGACAGACGCTACGAGCAGTACTTC
d_call: TRBD1; j_call: TRBJ2-7; clone_size: few; v_call: TRBV5-1; cdr3_aa: CASSWTGTGSYEQYF; cdr3_nt: TGCGCCAGCAGCTGGACCGGGACAGGGAGCTACGAGCAGTACTTC
d_call: TRBD2; j_call: TRBJ2-7; clone_size: .; v_call: TRBV20-1; cdr3_aa: CSAKVPSAGVAYEQYF; cdr3_nt: TGCAGTGCTAAGGTCCCTTCGGCGGGAGTAGCCTACGAGCAGTACTTC
d_call: TRBD1; j_call: TRBJ1-2; clone_size: .; v_call: TRBV10-2; cdr3_aa: CASGPQGTSGGYTF; cdr3_nt: TGCGCCAGCGGGCCACAGGGGACGTCTGGAGGCTACACCTTC
d_call: .; j_call: TRBJ2-4; clone_size: few; v_call: TRBV20-1; cdr3_aa: CSARDLQNIQYF; cdr3_nt: TGCAGTGCTAGAGATCTTCAAAACATTCAGTACTTC
d_call: .; j_call: TRBJ2-4; clone_size: .; v_call: TRBV3-1; cdr3_aa: CASSQESANRDYRQYF; cdr3_nt: TGTGCCAGCAGCCAAGAATCGGCGAACAGGGACTATAGGCAGTACTTC
d_call: .; j_call: TRBJ2-7; clone_size: .; v_call: TRBV20-1; cdr3_aa: CSARVPSSRLYEQYF; cdr3_nt: TGCAGTGCTAGGGTTCCATCGTCCCGACTCTACGAGCAGTACTTC
d_call: TRBD1; j_call: TRBJ2-1; clone_size: .; v_call: TRBV24-1; cdr3_aa: CATSVRDRGRNEQFF; cdr3_nt: TGTGCCACCAGTGTCCGGGACAGGGGGCGAAATGAGCAGTTCTTC
d_call: .; j_call: TRBJ1-2; clone_size: .; v_call: TRBV4-2; cdr3_aa: CASSTGESDGYTF; cdr3_nt: TGTGCCAGCAGCACCGGAGAGTCGGATGGCTACACCTTC
d_call: .; j_call: TRBJ2-1; clone_size: few; v_call: TRBV27; cdr3_aa: CATWGAPVGEQFF; cdr3_nt: TGTGCCACCTGGGGGGCTCCCGTCGGTGAGCAGTTCTTC
d_call: TRBD1; j_call: TRBJ1-5; clone_size: .; v_call: TRBV28; cdr3_aa: CASSFDRGYQPQHF; cdr3_nt: TGTGCCAGCAGTTTCGACAGGGGTTATCAGCCCCAGCATTTT
d_call: .; j_call: TRBJ2-7; clone_size: few; v_call: TRBV28; cdr3_aa: CASSAGAGAHEQYF; cdr3_nt: TGTGCCAGCAGTGCCGGGGCGGGGGCCCACGAGCAGTACTTC
d_call: TRBD2; j_call: TRBJ2-7; clone_size: few; v_call: TRBV3-1; cdr3_aa: CASSQFGGYEQYF; cdr3_nt: TGTGCCAGCAGCCAATTCGGGGGGTACGAGCAGTACTTC
d_call: .; j_call: TRBJ1-1; clone_size: .; v_call: TRBV12-3/TRBV12-4; cdr3_aa: CASSLQGINTEAFF; cdr3_nt: TGTGCCAGCAGCCTGCAGGGGATTAACACTGAAGCTTTCTTT
d_call: .; j_call: TRBJ2-1; clone_size: .; v_call: TRBV4-3; cdr3_aa: CASSQDLGGEQFF; cdr3_nt: TGTGCCAGCAGCCAAGACCTCGGGGGTGAGCAGTTCTTC
d_call: .; j_call: TRBJ1-2; clone_size: .; v_call: TRBV20-1; cdr3_aa: CSARILGLYGYTF; cdr3_nt: TGCAGTGCTAGGATACTGGGACTCTATGGCTACACCTTC
d_call: TRBD2; j_call: TRBJ2-1; clone_size: few; v_call: TRBV9; cdr3_aa: CASSVLPGLGTASRGNEQFF; cdr3_nt: TGTGCCAGCAGCGTGCTGCCGGGACTAGGGACTGCGAGTCGGGGAAATGAGCAGTTCTTC
d_call: .; j_call: TRBJ1-2; clone_size: few; v_call: TRBV11-1; cdr3_aa: CASSSWTEEDYGYTF; cdr3_nt: TGTGCCAGCAGCTCTTGGACAGAGGAGGACTATGGCTACACCTTC
d_call: .; j_call: TRBJ2-4; clone_size: .; v_call: TRBV5-1; cdr3_aa: CASSPTTGTNIQYF; cdr3_nt: TGCGCCAGCAGCCCTACTACAGGGACGAACATTCAGTACTTC